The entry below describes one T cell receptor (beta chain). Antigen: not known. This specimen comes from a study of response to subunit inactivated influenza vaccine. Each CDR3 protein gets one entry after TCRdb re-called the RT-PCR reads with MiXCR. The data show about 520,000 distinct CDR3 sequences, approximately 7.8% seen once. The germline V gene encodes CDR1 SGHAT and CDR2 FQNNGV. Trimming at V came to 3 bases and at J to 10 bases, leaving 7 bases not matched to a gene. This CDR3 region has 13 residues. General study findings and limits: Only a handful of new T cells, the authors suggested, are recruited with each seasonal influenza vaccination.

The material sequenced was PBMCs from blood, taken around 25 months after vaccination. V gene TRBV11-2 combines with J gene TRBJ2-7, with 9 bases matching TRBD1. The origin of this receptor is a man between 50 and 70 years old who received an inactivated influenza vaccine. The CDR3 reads CASSFGTGMDQYF. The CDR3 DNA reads TGTGCCAGCAGCTTCGGGACAGGGATGGATCAGTACTTC.